This TCR beta chain was sequenced for a study of glioma-infiltrating T cells. Study-level results: Gliomas, especially low-grade, showed above-expected tissue-blood divergence; non-neoplastic patients showed below.

TCR alpha and beta CDR3 regions were amplified from RNA using iRepertoire nested multiplex PCR. For one-step reverse transcription and amplification, about 90-400 ng of tissue mRNA or PBMC total RNA was used. In TCRdb, the multiplex PCR reads were re-called with MiXCR into one record per CDR3 protein. The table has approximately 110,000 distinct CDR3 sequences, 25% to 30% seen once; the top ten hold around 30%. CDR3 length: 16 amino acids. Per the germline V gene, CDR1 is DFQATT and CDR2 is SNEGSKA (reference sequence). This clonotype was seen only once. Its target is not known. One end of the junction is discordant with germline, which a read error may explain.

Sequencing input: glioma tissue, nonneoplastic brain tissue, or PBMCs (not recorded which). The chain combines TRBV20-1 with TRBJ2-1; no firm D call. This receptor was obtained from a human donor with low-grade glioma or glioblastoma, undergoing nonglioma brain surgery, or in good health (not recorded which). CDR3 sequence reads: CSASLSGLPPNNEQLF. Written as DNA, the CDR3 is TGCAGTGCTTCCTTGAGTGGTCTACCTCCGAACAATGAGCAGTTATTC.